Presented here are 7 T cell receptor beta chains from one specimen sequenced in a study of blood T cell repertoires in COVID-19. TCRdb's table, derived via immunoSEQ multiplex PCR, lists solely in-frame clones and lacks some. Among under 250,000 clones, about 80% were seen once, and the ten largest hold 4.8%. Material for sequencing was PBMCs or T cells enriched from blood (not recorded which). The receptors derive from a woman in her forties or fifties who had been exposed to COVID-19.

The chain uses TRBV7-9 and TRBJ1-3; 7 positions agree with TRBD1. CDR1 is SEHNR, CDR2 FQNEAQ, per germline (reference sequence). With V trimmed by 2 bases and J by 1 base, 8 bases remained unmatched. This CDR3 contains 17 residues. CDR3 region: CASSLIKGALSGNTIYF. CDR3 DNA: TGTGCCAGCAGCTTAATAAAGGGGGCTCTTTCTGGAAACACCATATATTTT.

The chain carries TRBV19 and TRBJ2-5; D may be TRBD1 (6 bases). The germline V gene has CDR1 LNHDA and CDR2 SQIVND (reference sequence). V was cut by 3 bases and J by 1 base, with 9 bases left in between. CDR3 length equals 14 residues. CDR3 DNA: TGTGCCAGTAGTATCAGGGGCCCCCAAGAGACCCAGTACTTC. This codes for CASSIRGPQETQYF.

V gene TRBV5-1 combines with J gene TRBJ2-7; 8 bases are a match to TRBD2. The V and J ends lost 4 bases and 4 bases, in that order; junction bases with no gene match: 13. Per the germline V gene, CDR1 is SGHRS and CDR2 is YFSETQ. This CDR3 region has 16 residues. In nucleotides, the CDR3 is TGCGCCAGCAGCCCTGTGGCGGGGGGATTTGGATACGAGCAGTACTTC. Translating gives CASSPVAGGFGYEQYF.

J is TRBJ1-4 and V is TRBV10-3, with 9 nucleotides matching TRBD1. J lost 8 bases, V lost 11 bases, and 9 bases had no gene match. Germline CDR1 ENHRY, CDR2 SYGVKD. The CDR3 contains 13 residues. This CDR3 reads CASSGTGREKLFF. The DNA for the CDR3 is TGTGCCTCCTCCGGGACAGGGAGGGAAAAACTGTTTTTT.

This clone was seen a handful of times. This sequence joins TRBV12-3 or TRBV12-4 and TRBJ1-3; D unclear. The V end was cut by 5 bases, the J end by 0 bases, with 5 bases between. This CDR3 spans 13 amino acids. The CDR3 here is CASSQASGNTIYF. The DNA of the CDR3 is TGTGCCAGCAGTCAGGCCTCTGGAAACACCATATATTTT.

This sequence joins TRBV18 and TRBJ2-5, with 11 nucleotides matching TRBD1. Losses at the gene ends were 6 bases for V and 13 bases for J; bases not matched to a gene: 7. Germline V gene sequence: CDR1 KGHSH, CDR2 LQKENI. The CDR3 covers 12 residues. CDR3 sequence reads: CASSRPGQGVYF. CDR3 DNA: TGTGCCAGCTCTCGGCCGGGACAGGGGGTGTACTTC.

The chain is built from TRBV3-1 (or the pseudogene TRBV3-2) and TRBJ2-1; tentative D call: TRBD1 (6 bases). Trimming left V 4 bases short and J 3 bases short, with 25 bases between. The CDR3 loop spans 19 amino acids. Per the germline V gene, CDR1 is LGHDT and CDR2 is YNNKEL (reference sequence). The CDR3 here is CASSPMSKPGQTFYNEQFF. The DNA for the CDR3 is TGTGCCAGCAGCCCCATGTCCAAACCGGGACAAACCTTCTACAATGAGCAGTTCTTC.